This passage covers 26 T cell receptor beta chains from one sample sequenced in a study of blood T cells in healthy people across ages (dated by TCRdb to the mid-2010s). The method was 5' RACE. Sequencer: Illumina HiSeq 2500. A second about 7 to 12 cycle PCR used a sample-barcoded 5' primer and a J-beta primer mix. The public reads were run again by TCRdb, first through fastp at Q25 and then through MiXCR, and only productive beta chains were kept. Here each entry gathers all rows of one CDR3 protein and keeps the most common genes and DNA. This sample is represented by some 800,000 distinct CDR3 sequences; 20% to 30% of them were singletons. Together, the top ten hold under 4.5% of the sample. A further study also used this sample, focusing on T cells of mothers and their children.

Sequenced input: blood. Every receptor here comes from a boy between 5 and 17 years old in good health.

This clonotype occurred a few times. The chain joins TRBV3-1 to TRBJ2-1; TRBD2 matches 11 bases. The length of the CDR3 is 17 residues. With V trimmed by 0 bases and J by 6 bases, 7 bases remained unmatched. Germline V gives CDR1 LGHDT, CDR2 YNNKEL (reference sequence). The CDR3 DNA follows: TGTGCCAGCAGCCAAGAGTGGGCGACTAGCGGGGTCAATGAGCAGTTCTTC. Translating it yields CASSQEWATSGVNEQFF.

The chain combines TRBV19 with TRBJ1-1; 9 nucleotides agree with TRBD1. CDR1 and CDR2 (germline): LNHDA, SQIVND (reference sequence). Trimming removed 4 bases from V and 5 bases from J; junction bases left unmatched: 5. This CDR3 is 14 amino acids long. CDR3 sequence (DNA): TGTGCCAGTAGTAACAGGGGGCGCGGGACTGAAGCTTTCTTT. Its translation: CASSNRGRGTEAFF.

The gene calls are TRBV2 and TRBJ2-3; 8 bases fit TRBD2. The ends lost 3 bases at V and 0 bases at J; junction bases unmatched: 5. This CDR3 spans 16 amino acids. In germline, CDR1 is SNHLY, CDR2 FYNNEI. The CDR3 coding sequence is TGTGCCAGCAGTGATGTCACTAGCGGAAGCACAGATACGCAGTATTTT. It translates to CASSDVTSGSTDTQYF.

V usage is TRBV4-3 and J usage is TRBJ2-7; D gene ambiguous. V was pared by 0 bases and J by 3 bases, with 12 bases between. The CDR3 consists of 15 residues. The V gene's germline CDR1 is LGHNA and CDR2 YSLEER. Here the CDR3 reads CASSQDLEDVYEQYF. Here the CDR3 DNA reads TGCGCCAGCAGCCAAGATTTAGAGGACGTCTACGAGCAGTACTTC.

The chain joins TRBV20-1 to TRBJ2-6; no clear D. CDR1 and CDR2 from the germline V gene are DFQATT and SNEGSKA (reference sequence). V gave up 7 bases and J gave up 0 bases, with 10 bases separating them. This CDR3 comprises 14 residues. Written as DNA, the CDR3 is TGCAGTGTGCTTAAAAGCTCTGGGGCCAACGTCCTGACTTTC. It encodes CSVLKSSGANVLTF.

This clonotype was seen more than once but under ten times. CDR3 DNA: TGTGCCACCGGCGCGGAGAGCTACAATGAGCAGTTCTTC. It translates to CATGAESYNEQFF. V usage is TRBV24-1 and J usage is TRBJ2-1, with D unclear. Germline CDR1 is KGHDR and CDR2 is SFDVKD. This CDR3 is 13 amino acids long. Trimming left V 9 bases short and J 3 bases short, with 11 bases between.

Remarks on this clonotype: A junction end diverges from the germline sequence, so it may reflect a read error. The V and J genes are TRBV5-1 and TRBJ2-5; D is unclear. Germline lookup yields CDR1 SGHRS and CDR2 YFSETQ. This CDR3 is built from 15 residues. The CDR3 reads CASSLVFPREETQHF. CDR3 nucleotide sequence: TGCGCCAGCAGCTTGGTTTTTCCAAGGGAAGAGACCCAGCACTTC.

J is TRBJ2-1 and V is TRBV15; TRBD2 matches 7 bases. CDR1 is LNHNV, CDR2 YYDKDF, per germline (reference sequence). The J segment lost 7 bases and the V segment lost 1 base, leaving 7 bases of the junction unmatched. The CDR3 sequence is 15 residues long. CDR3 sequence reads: CATSRVAGDYNEQFF. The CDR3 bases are TGTGCCACCAGCAGAGTTGCGGGGGACTATAATGAGCAGTTCTTC.

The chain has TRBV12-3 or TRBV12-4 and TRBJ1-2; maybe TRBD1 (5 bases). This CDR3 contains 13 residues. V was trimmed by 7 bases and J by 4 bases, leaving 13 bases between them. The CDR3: CASTLSGTYGYTF. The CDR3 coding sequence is TGTGCCAGCACCCTATCCGGGACCTATGGCTACACCTTC.

The CDR3 DNA follows: TGTGCCAGCGCCGGGACTAGCGGGACATGGGTCACAGATACGCAGTATTTT. Translated: CASAGTSGTWVTDTQYF. This sequence joins TRBV2 and TRBJ2-3, with 13 bases identical to TRBD2. Germline loops: CDR1 SNHLY, CDR2 FYNNEI. The CDR3 sequence is 17 residues long. J was trimmed by 2 bases and V by 8 bases; bases with no gene match: 10.

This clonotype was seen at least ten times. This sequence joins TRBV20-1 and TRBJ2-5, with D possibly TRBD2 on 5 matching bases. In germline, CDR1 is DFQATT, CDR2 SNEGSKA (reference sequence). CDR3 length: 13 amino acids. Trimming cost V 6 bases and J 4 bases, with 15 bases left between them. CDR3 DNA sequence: TGCAGTGCAAAAGACGGGGTTAGAGAGACCCAGTACTTC. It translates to CSAKDGVRETQYF.

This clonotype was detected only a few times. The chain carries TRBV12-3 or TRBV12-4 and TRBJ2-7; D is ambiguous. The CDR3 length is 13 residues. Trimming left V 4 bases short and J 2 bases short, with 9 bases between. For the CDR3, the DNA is TGTGCCAGCAGTTACGGTCTAACCTACGAGCAGTACTTC. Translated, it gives CASSYGLTYEQYF.

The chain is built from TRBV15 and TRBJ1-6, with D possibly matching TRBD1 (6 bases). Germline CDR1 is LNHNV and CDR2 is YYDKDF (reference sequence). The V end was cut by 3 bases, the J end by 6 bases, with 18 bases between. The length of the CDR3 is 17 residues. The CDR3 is CATSRDGGQGSNSPLHF. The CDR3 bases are TGTGCCACCAGCAGGGATGGAGGGCAGGGGTCTAATTCACCCCTCCACTTT.

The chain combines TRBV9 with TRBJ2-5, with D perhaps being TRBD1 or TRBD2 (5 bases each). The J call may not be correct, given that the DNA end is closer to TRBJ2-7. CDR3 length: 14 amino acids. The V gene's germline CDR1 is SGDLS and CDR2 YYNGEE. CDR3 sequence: CASSAGTFSYEQYF. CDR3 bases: TGTGCCAGCAGCGCCGGGACGTTCTCCTACGAGCAGTACTTC.

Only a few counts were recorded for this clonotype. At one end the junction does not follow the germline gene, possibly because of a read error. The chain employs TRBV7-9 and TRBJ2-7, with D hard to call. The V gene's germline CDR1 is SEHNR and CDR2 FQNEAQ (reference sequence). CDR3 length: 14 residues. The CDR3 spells CAGSLTLTSYEQYF. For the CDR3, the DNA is TGTGCCGGCAGCTTAACCTTAACGAGCTACGAGCAGTACTTC. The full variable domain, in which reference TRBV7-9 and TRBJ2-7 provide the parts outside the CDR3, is DTGVSQNPRHKITKRGQNVTFRCDPISEHNRLYWYRQTLGQGPEFLTYFQNEAQLEKSRLLSDRFSAERPKGSFSTLEIQRTEQGDSAMYLCAGSLTLTSYEQYFGPGTRLTVT.

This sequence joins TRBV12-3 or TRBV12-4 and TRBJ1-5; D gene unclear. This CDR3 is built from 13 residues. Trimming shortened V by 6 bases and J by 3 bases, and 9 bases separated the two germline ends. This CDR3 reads CASRREPNQPQHF. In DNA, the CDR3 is TGTGCCAGCAGGCGAGAACCCAATCAGCCCCAGCATTTT.

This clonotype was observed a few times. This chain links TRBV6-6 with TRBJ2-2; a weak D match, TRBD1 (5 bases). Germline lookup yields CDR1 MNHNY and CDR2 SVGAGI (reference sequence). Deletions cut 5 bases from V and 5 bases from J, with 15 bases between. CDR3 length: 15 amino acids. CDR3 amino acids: CASSPDSEGTGELFF. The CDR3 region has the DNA TGTGCCAGCAGTCCAGACAGTGAAGGTACCGGGGAGCTGTTTTTT.

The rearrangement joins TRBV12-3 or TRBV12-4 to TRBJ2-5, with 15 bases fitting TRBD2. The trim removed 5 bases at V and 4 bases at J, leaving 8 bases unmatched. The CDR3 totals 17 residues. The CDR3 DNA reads TGTGCCAGCAGTGCAGGACTAGCGGGGGGGCCTTTAGAGACCCAGTACTTC. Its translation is CASSAGLAGGPLETQYF.

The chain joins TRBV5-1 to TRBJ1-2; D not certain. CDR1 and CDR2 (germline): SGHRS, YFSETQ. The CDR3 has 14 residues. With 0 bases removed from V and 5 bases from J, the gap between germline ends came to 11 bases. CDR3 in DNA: TGCGCCAGCAGCTTGGAACTCGGCAGATATGGCTACACCTTC. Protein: CASSLELGRYGYTF.

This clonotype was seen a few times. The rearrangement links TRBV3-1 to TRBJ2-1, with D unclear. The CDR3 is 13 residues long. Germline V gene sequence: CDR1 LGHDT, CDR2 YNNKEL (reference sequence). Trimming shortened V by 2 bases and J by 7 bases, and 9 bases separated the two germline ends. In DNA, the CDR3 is TGTGCCAGCAGCCAATCCCCCTCAAATGAGCAGTTCTTC. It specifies CASSQSPSNEQFF.

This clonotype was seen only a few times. The chain's CDR3 is CASSLVLQTQYF. The CDR3 DNA reads TGTGCCAGCAGCTTAGTTTTGCAGACCCAGTACTTC. This rearrangement joins TRBV7-9 to TRBJ2-5, with no clear D. The CDR3 covers 12 residues. Germline V gene sequence: CDR1 SEHNR, CDR2 FQNEAQ (reference sequence). V lost 1 base and J 6 bases, leaving 6 bases between the germline ends.

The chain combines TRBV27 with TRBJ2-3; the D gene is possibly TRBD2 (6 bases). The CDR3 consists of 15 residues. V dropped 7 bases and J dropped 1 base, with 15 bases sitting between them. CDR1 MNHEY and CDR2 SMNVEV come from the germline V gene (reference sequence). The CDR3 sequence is CASTYTPGGTDTQYF. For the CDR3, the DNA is TGTGCCAGCACATACACCCCGGGGGGCACAGATACGCAGTATTTT.

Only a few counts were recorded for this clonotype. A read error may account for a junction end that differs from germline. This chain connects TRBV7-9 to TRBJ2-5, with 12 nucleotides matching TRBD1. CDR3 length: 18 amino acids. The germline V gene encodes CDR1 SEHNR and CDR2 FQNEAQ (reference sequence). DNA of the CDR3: TGTGCCAACAGCCTGGGCGCGGGACAGGGGGCCCTCGGGGAGACCCAGTACTTC. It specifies CANSLGAGQGALGETQYF. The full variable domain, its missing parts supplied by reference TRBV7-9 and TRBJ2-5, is DTGVSQNPRHKITKRGQNVTFRCDPISEHNRLYWYRQTLGQGPEFLTYFQNEAQLEKSRLLSDRFSAERPKGSFSTLEIQRTEQGDSAMYLCANSLGAGQGALGETQYFGPGTRLLVL.

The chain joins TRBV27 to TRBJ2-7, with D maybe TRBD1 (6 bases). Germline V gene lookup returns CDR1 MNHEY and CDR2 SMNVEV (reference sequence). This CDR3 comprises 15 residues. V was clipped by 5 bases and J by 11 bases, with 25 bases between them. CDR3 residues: CASSAYRDTPLVEYF. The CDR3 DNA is TGTGCCAGCAGTGCCTACCGGGACACCCCTCTAGTGGAGTACTTC.

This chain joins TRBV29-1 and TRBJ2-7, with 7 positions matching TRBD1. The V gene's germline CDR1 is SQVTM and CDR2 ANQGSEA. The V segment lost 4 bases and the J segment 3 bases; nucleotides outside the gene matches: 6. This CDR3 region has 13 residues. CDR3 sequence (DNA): TGCAGCGTTGTTTTGGGACAGATCTACGAGCAGTACTTC. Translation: CSVVLGQIYEQYF.

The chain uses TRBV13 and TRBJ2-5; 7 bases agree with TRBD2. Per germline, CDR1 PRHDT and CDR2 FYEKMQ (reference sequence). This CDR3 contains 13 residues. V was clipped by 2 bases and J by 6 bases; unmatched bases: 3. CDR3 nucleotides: TGTGCCAGCAGCTTATGGGAGGGTCAGACCCAGTACTTC. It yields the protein CASSLWEGQTQYF.